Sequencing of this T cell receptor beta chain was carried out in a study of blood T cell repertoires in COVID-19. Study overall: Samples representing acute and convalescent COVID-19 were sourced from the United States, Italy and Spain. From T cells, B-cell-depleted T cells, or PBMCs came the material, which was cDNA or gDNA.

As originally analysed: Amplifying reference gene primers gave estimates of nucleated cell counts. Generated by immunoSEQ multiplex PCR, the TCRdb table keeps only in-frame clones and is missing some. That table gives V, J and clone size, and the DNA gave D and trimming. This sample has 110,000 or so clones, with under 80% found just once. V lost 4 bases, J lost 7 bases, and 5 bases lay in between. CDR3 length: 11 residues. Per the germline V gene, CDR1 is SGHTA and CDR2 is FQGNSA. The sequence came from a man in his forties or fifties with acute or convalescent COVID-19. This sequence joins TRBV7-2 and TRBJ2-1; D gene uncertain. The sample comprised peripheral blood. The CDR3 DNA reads TGTGCCAGCAGCTCTATTAATGAGCAGTTCTTC. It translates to CASSSINEQFF. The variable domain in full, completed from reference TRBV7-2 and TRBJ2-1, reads GAGVSQSPSNKVTEKGKDVELRCDPISGHTALYWYRQSLGQGLEFLIYFQGNSAPDKSGLPSDRFSAERTGGSVSTLTIQRTQQEDSAVYLCASSSINEQFFGPGTRLTVL.